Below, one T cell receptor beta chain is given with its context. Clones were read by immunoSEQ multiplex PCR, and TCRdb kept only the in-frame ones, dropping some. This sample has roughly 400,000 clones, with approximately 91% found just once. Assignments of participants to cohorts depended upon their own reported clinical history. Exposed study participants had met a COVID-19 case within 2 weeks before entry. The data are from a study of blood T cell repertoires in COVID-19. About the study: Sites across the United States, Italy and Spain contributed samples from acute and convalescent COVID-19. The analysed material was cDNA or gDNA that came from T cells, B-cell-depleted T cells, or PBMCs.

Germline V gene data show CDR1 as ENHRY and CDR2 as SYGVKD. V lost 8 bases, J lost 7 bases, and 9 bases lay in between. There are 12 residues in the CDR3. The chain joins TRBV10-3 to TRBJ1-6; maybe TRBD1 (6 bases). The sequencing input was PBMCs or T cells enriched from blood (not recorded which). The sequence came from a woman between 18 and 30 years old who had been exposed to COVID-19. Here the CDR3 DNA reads TGTGCCATCCAGGGGATAAATTCACCCCTCCACTTT. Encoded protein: CAIQGINSPLHF.